This T cell receptor beta chain was documented in a study of blood T cell repertoires in COVID-19. Looking at the study overall: The United States, Italy and Spain provided the acute and convalescent COVID-19 samples. In each case, the material was cDNA or gDNA derived from T cells, B-cell-depleted T cells, or PBMCs.

Original analysis: Estimation of nucleated cell counts was performed using reference gene primer amplification. The data were produced by immunoSEQ multiplex PCR, yet TCRdb's version contains in-frame clones alone and is incomplete. That table is the source of V, J and clone size, and D and trimming were worked out from the DNA. The table records about 59,000 clones, roughly 88% of them present only once. The germline V and J ends were trimmed by 3 bases and 7 bases, with 10 bases remaining between them. This CDR3 region has 12 residues. The receptor was isolated from a woman of 80 years or more with active COVID-19. Sequenced: peripheral blood. V gene TRBV12-3 or TRBV12-4 combines with J gene TRBJ2-7, with D possibly matching TRBD2 (6 bases). The CDR3 DNA follows: TGTGCCAGCAGTTTCACGGAGGGAGAGCAGTACTTC. It specifies CASSFTEGEQYF.